One and the same sample provided the 15 T cell receptor beta chains below, sequenced in a study of blood T cells in healthy people across ages (dated by TCRdb to the mid-2010s). Library preparation used 5' RACE. The run used an Illumina HiSeq 2500. A second PCR of roughly 6 to 12 cycles was performed with a sample-barcoded 5' primer and a J-beta primer mix. The public reads were run again by TCRdb, first through fastp at Q25 and then through MiXCR, and only productive beta chains were kept. CDR3 protein duplicates are merged, each entry listing the most common genes and DNA. The sample has around 1,500,000 distinct CDR3 sequences on record, 28% of them singletons. The ten largest clones take up 7.7% of the sample. Sequencing was done on a sample of blood. The receptors originated from a woman in her twenties or thirties in good health.

V is TRBV20-1 and J is TRBJ1-2; D gene uncertain. Trimming removed 2 bases from V and 3 bases from J, with 10 bases in between. From germline, CDR1 is DFQATT and CDR2 SNEGSKA (reference sequence). The CDR3 runs 13 residues. In DNA form, the CDR3 reads TGCAGTGCTAGACCCCTGAGCGACTATGGCTACACCTTC. It encodes CSARPLSDYGYTF.

With regard to this clonotype: One end of the junction does not line up with germline, which may come from a read error. The J gene is TRBJ2-1, the V gene TRBV3-1; possible D gene TRBD1, 5 bases. This CDR3 has 15 residues. CDR1 is LGHDT and CDR2 is YNNKEL in the germline V gene (reference sequence). CDR3 nucleotides: TGTGCCAGCAGTTCCGACAGAAGCTCCTACAATGAGCAGGTCTTC. This gives the protein CASSSDRSSYNEQVF.

The gene calls are TRBV2 and TRBJ2-3; D uncertain. Germline V gives CDR1 SNHLY, CDR2 FYNNEI. Trimming pared 2 bases from V and 4 bases from J, leaving 10 bases between. The CDR3 is made up of 14 amino acids. The CDR3 nucleotides read TGTGCCAGCAGTGAATTGGTAGCCGCAGATACGCAGTATTTT. Translation: CASSELVAADTQYF.

A few counts support this clonotype. This chain links TRBV5-4 with TRBJ2-3; 10 positions match TRBD1. Trimming cost V 2 bases and J 3 bases; bases outside gene matches: 9. The CDR3 has 17 amino acids. Germline V gene data show CDR1 as SGHNT and CDR2 as YYREEE (reference sequence). The CDR3 loop reads CASSLIPDRGRTDTQYF. The CDR3 coding sequence is TGTGCCAGCAGCTTAATACCCGACAGGGGGCGGACAGATACGCAGTATTTT.

For this clonotype: At one boundary the junction diverges from the germline segment, which might be a read error. The chain couples TRBV5-6 to TRBJ2-2; a possible D gene is TRBD2 (6 bases). The CDR3 loop spans 14 amino acids. CDR1 and CDR2 from the germline V gene are SGHDT and YYEEEE. In nucleotides, the CDR3 is TGTGCCTGCAGCTTGGCGGGGTCGCCCGGGGAGCTGTTTTTT. Protein product: CACSLAGSPGELFF.

This clonotype was seen a handful of times. The chain joins TRBV7-9 to TRBJ1-1; 8 bases are shared with TRBD1. The CDR3 spans 16 residues. Trimming removed 6 bases from V and 3 bases from J; junction bases left unmatched: 12. Germline values: CDR1 SEHNR, CDR2 FQNEAQ (reference sequence). For the CDR3, the DNA is TGTGCCAGCAGACGGCGGACAGGGAGTTTGGACACTGAAGCTTTCTTT. It encodes CASRRRTGSLDTEAFF.

This clonotype was seen at least ten times. The chain links TRBV9 to TRBJ2-5; D is perhaps TRBD1 or TRBD2 (5 bases each). Trimming cost V 0 bases and J 3 bases, with 9 bases left between them. From germline, CDR1 is SGDLS and CDR2 YYNGEE. The CDR3 covers 14 residues. The CDR3 spells CASSVVGGEETQYF. The CDR3 DNA is TGTGCCAGCAGCGTAGTTGGGGGAGAAGAGACCCAGTACTTC.

This clonotype was detected a few times. This sequence joins TRBV7-6 and TRBJ2-3, with D unresolved. This CDR3 is built from 17 residues. The germline CDR1 and CDR2 sequences are SGHVS and FNYEAQ. Trimming removed 2 bases at V and 0 bases at J, with 15 bases between. For the CDR3, the DNA is TGTGCCAGCAGCTTATGGCCAACTATAGCTAGCACAGATACGCAGTATTTT. This gives the protein CASSLWPTIASTDTQYF.

This chain links TRBV20-1 with TRBJ1-5, with D maybe TRBD1 (6 bases). Trimming took 3 bases from V and 2 from J, leaving 11 bases between them. This CDR3 region has 14 residues. Germline V gene data show CDR1 as DFQATT and CDR2 as SNEGSKA (reference sequence). The CDR3 region has the DNA TGCAGTGCTAGGTGGGGGCAGGGCAATCAGCCCCAGCATTTT. Residues: CSARWGQGNQPQHF.

The J gene is TRBJ2-7, the V gene TRBV2; possible D gene TRBD1, 5 bases. V lost 10 bases and J lost 2, with 12 bases in between. This CDR3 contains 12 residues. The germline V gene has CDR1 SNHLY and CDR2 FYNNEI. The CDR3 sequence is CATARETYEQYF. DNA for the CDR3: TGTGCCACGGCCAGGGAAACCTACGAGCAGTACTTC.

In this sample, this clonotype turned up many times. J is TRBJ2-7 and V is TRBV10-1; D gene unclear. This CDR3 has 12 amino acids. Germline V lookup: CDR1 WNHNN, CDR2 SYGVQD (reference sequence). Trimming removed 3 bases at V and 4 bases at J, with 7 bases between. The CDR3 DNA sequence: TGCGCCAGCAGTGAATTCGGGTACGAGCAGTACTTC. It is translated as CASSEFGYEQYF.

J is TRBJ2-7 and V is TRBV23-1, with unresolved D. The J call may be incorrect, as the DNA end agrees better with TRBJ2-5. TRBV23-1 is filed as an ORF, its function uncertain. This CDR3 region has 11 residues. The CDR3 sequence: CASSQSQTQYF. In nucleotides, the CDR3 is TGCGCCAGCAGTCAATCTCAGACCCAGTACTTC.

This clonotype was found a few times. This rearrangement joins TRBV18 to TRBJ2-5, with D uncertain. Per germline, CDR1 KGHSH and CDR2 LQKENI. The ends were cut back, 2 bases at V and 1 base at J, with 8 bases in the middle. The CDR3 sequence is 14 residues long. This CDR3 reads CASSPGVTQETQYF. CDR3 in DNA: TGTGCCAGCTCACCAGGGGTAACCCAAGAGACCCAGTACTTC. Using reference TRBV18 and TRBJ2-5 for the parts outside the CDR3, the full variable domain is NAGVMQNPRHLVRRRGQEARLRCSPMKGHSHVYWYRQLPEEGLKFMVYLQKENIIDESGMPKERFSAEFPKEGPSILRIQQVVRGDSAAYFCASSPGVTQETQYFGPGTRLLVL.

The chain couples TRBV30 to TRBJ1-4; D gene unclear. This CDR3 is built from 13 residues. Germline-derived CDR1 and CDR2 are GTSNPN and SVGIG (reference sequence). Trimming took 5 bases from V and 5 from J, leaving 12 bases between them. The CDR3 DNA reads as TGTGCCTGGGGTCCCGGAGAAAATGAAAAACTGTTTTTT. Its translation: CAWGPGENEKLFF. Looking up the rest from reference TRBV30 and TRBJ1-4 gives the full variable domain: SQTIHQWPATLVQPVGSPLSLECTVEGTSNPNLYWYRQAAGRGLQLLFYSVGIGQISSEVPQNLSASRPQDRQFILSSKKLLLSDSGFYLCAWGPGENEKLFFGSGTQLSVL.

This clonotype was seen only a few times. This sequence joins TRBV27 and TRBJ2-7; D is possibly TRBD1 (6 bases). The V end lost 6 bases, the J end lost 4 bases, and 16 bases lay between the germline ends. Germline assignment: CDR1 MNHEY and CDR2 SMNVEV (reference sequence). The CDR3 is made up of 14 amino acids. Here the CDR3 DNA reads TGTGCCAGCAGGGTAGACAGGAATAGGTACGAGCAGTACTTC. This codes for CASRVDRNRYEQYF.